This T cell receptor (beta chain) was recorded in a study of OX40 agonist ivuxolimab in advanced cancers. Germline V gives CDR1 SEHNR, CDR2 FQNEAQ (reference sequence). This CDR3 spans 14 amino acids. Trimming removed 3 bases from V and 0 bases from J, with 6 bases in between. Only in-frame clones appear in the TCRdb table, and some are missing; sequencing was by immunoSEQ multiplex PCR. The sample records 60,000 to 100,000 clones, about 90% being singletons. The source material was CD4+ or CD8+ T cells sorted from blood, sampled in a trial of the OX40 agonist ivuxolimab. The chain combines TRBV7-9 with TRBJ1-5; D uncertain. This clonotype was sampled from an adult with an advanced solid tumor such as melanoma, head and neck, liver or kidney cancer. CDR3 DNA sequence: TGTGCCAGCAGCTTGGGGAATAGCAATCAGCCCCAGCATTTT. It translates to CASSLGNSNQPQHF.